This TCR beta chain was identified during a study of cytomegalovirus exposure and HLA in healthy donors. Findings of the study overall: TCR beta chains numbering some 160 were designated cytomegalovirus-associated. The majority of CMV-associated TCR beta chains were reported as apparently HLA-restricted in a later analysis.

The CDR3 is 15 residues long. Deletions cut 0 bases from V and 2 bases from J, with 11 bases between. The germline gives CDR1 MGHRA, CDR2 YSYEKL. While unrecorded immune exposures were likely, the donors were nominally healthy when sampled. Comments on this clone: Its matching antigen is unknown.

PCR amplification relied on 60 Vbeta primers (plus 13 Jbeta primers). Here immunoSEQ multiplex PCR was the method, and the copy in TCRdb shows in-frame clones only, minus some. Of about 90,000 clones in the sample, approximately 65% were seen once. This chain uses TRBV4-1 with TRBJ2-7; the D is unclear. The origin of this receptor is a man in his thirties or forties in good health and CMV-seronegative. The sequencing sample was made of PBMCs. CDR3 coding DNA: TGCGCCAGCAGCCAAGAGGCTACAGTGACCTACGAGCAGTACTTC. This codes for CASSQEATVTYEQYF.